This T cell receptor (beta chain) was recorded in a study of blood T cell repertoires in COVID-19. Study as a whole: Nucleic acid was either cDNA or gDNA, and it came from T cells, B-cell-depleted T cells, or PBMCs.

Trimming cost V 5 bases and J 0 bases, with 11 bases left between them. This CDR3 comprises 15 residues. Germline CDR1 reads SGHTA; CDR2 reads FQGNSA. Method: immunoSEQ multiplex PCR; TCRdb's copy keeps in-frame clones and lacks some. The sample carries approximately 140,000 clones, roughly 86% recorded once. Sequenced: peripheral blood. The TCR was taken from a human donor in a cohort sampled during active COVID-19. This chain connects TRBV7-2 to TRBJ1-3; D unclear. CDR3 nucleotides: TGTGCCAGCAGCGTAGACATACCCTCTGGAAACACCATATATTTT. Its protein is CASSVDIPSGNTIYF.